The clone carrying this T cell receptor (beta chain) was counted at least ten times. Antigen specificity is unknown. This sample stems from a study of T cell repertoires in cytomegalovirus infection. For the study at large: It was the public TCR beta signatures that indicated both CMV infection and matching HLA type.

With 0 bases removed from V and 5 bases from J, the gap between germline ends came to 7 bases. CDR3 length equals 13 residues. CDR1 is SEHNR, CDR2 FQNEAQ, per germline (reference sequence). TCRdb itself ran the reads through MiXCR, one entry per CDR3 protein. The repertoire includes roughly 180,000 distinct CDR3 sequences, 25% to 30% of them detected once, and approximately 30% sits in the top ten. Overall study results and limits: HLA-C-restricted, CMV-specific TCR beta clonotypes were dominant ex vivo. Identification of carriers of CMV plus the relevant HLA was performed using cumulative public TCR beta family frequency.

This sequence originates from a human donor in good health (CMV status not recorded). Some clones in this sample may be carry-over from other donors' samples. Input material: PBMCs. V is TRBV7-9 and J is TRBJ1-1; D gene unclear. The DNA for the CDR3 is TGTGCCAGCAGCTTAGCAGGGTGGACTGAAGCTTTCTTT. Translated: CASSLAGWTEAFF.